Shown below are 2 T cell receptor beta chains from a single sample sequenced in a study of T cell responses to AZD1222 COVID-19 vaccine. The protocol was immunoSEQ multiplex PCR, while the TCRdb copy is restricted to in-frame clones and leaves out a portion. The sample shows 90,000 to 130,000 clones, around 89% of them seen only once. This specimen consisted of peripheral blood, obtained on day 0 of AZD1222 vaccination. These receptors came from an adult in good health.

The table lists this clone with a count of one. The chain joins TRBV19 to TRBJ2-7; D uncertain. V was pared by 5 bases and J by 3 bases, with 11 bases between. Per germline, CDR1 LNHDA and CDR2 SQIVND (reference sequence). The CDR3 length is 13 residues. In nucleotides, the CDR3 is TGTGCCAGTAGTTCGATGACCTTCTACGAGCAGTACTTC. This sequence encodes CASSSMTFYEQYF.

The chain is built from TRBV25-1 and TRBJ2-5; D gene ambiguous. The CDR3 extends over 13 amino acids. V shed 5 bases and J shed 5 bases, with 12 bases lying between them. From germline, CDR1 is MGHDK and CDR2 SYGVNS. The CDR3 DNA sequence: TGTGCCAGCAGTCCTCTGGGGATCGAGACCCAGTACTTC. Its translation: CASSPLGIETQYF.